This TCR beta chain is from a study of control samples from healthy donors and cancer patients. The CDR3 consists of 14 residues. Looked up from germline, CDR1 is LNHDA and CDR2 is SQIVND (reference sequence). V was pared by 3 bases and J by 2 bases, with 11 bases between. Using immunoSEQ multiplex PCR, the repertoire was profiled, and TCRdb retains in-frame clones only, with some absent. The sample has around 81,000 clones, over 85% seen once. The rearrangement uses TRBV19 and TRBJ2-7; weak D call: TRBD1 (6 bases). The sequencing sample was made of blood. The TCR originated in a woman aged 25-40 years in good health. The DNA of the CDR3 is TGTGCCAGTAGTATGGACAGCCTTCCCTACGAGCAGTACTTC. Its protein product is CASSMDSLPYEQYF.